This T cell receptor beta chain was profiled in a study of blood T cell repertoires in COVID-19 (dated by TCRdb to the early 2020s). Background for the entire study: Samples from collaborators originated in the United States, Italy and Spain and spanned both the acute and convalescent phases of COVID-19. A de-identified subject ID, COVID-19 status, age in years and sex were almost always included in the sample metadata. The prospective study material was composed of cDNA or gDNA derived from T cells, B-cell-depleted T cells, or PBMCs. The dataset comprised deeply sampled blood TCRbeta repertoires from subjects exposed to, actively infected with, or recovered from COVID-19. Where HLA class I and class II types were available, the types were taken from metadata supplied by the sample provider, not from assay-based typing. The repertoires were released in a freely available public database intended as a resource for research on the immune response to SARS-CoV-2. The samples were drawn from the first 160 participants of the ongoing ImmuneRACE study and from over 950 subjects provided by 6 global collaborators.

Participants in the prospective study were enrolled through a virtual design, were aged roughly 18 to 100 years, and lived in about two dozen United States geographic areas. To assign participants to cohorts, the prospective study relied on clinical history that participants themselves reported in a screening survey and a study questionnaire. For ImmuneRACE Cohort 3, a participant was defined as recovered based on two consecutive negative NP/OP PCR tests, clearance by a healthcare professional, or resolution of symptoms. In the prospective study, mobile phlebotomists collected whole blood, serum and a nasopharyngeal or oropharyngeal swab from each participant. Additional blood draws and questionnaires over an approximately 2-month period could optionally be provided by prospective study participants. Blood samples from the prospective study were shipped frozen or at room temperature prior to DNA extraction.

Results the study describes overall, beyond this receptor: The quantity of clinical and demographic metadata differed by source and by participant and was supplied without curation.

A word on this clone: There is no known antigen for this receptor. Base quality data are lacking; no much larger clone is found one base away. The same CDR3 arises from other DNA sequences in this sample as well.

From the cysteine through the phenylalanine, the CDR3 covers 14 amino acids. The read is trimmed to its CDR3 DNA, 42 bases read in frame from base 1. Reading the germline V gene gives CDR1 SNHLY and CDR2 FYNNEI. V has 4 bases trimmed and J has 1 base trimmed; junction bases matching no gene number 0. TCRbeta CDR3 regions were amplified from genomic DNA using the immunoSEQ Assay, a bias-controlled multiplex PCR. The paper's data handling went like this. Within the assay, amplification of reference gene primers was used to estimate how many nucleated cells each sample contained. To quantify the absolute abundance of each unique TCRbeta CDR3 rearrangement, sequence reads were collapsed and filtered. Productive Simpson clonality was computed per sample as the square root of Simpson's diversity index over productive rearrangements. Drawn from immuneACCESS, this table holds only the in-frame rearrangements with V and J called that TCRdb kept. Clones are partly lost; checked studies trace under half to an unresolved V gene and leave the rest unexplained. V and J calls plus clone size are reproduced from that table; the DNA served to infer D and trimming. A total of 250,000 to 350,000 clones appear in this sample, just over 85% of them only once. About 10% of the sample is in the top ten clones.

The sample taken for sequencing was PBMCs or T cells enriched from blood (not recorded which). The V gene is TRBV2 and the J gene is TRBJ1-1, with 10 bases matching TRBD1. The sequence was collected from a woman younger than 35 who had recovered from COVID-19. Here the CDR3 is given as CASSGTGGNTEAFF. The DNA reads TGTGCCAGCAGTGGGACAGGGGGGAACACTGAAGCTTTCTTT.